These 32 T cell receptor beta chains came from one sample sequenced in a study of blood T cell repertoires in COVID-19. Generated by immunoSEQ multiplex PCR, the TCRdb table keeps only in-frame clones and is missing some. The sample includes about 160,000 clones, 75% to 90% of them seen just once. Sequenced material: PBMCs or T cells enriched from blood (not recorded which). The receptors were gathered from a woman between 45 and 60 years old who had recovered from COVID-19.

The chain joins TRBV2 to TRBJ1-4; the match to TRBD1 covers 8 bases. V was pared by 6 bases and J by 8 bases, with 5 bases of the junction left unmatched. The CDR3 consists of 13 residues. Germline V gene lookup returns CDR1 SNHLY and CDR2 FYNNEI. The CDR3 loop is CASRQGAWEKLFF. In DNA, the CDR3 is TGTGCCAGCAGGCAGGGGGCTTGGGAAAAACTGTTTTTT. Using reference TRBV2 and TRBJ1-4 for the parts outside the CDR3, the full variable domain is EPEVTQTPSHQVTQMGQEVILRCVPISNHLYFYWYRQILGQKVEFLVSFYNNEISEKSEIFDDQFSVERPDGSNFTLKIRSTKLEDSAMYFCASRQGAWEKLFFGSGTQLSVL.

The gene calls are TRBV5-1 and TRBJ2-2; D might be TRBD2 (5 bases). Germline CDR1 and CDR2: SGHRS and YFSETQ. V was trimmed by 4 bases and J by 3 bases, leaving 16 bases between them. CDR3 length: 16 residues. The CDR3 is CASSHAGLQHTGELFF. CDR3 nucleotides: TGCGCCAGCAGCCACGCCGGACTGCAACACACCGGGGAGCTGTTTTTT.

This rearrangement joins TRBV5-8 to TRBJ2-3, with D uncertain. The CDR3 is made up of 14 amino acids. Germline CDR1 is SGHTS and CDR2 is YDEGEE. Trimming removed 4 bases at V and 4 bases at J, with 13 bases between. This CDR3 is CASSLAVAADTQYF. CDR3 coding DNA: TGTGCCAGCAGCCTGGCGGTGGCGGCAGATACGCAGTATTTT.

The rearrangement links TRBV4-1 to TRBJ2-6; D unclear. Germline V gene data show CDR1 as MGHRA and CDR2 as YSYEKL. V lost 1 base to trimming and J lost 0 bases, with 10 bases between them. The CDR3 is 17 amino acids. The CDR3 DNA reads TGCGCCAGCAGCCAAGTCGACATCGGCTCTGGGGCCAACGTCCTGACTTTC. It encodes CASSQVDIGSGANVLTF.

The chain carries TRBV5-6 and TRBJ2-1; 10 nucleotides match TRBD1. J gave up 8 bases and V 3 bases, and 8 bases lay outside the gene matches. This CDR3 is 15 amino acids long. Germline V gives CDR1 SGHDT, CDR2 YYEEEE. The CDR3 is CASSSTWDRGYEQFF. CDR3 coding DNA: TGTGCCAGCAGCTCGACGTGGGACAGGGGCTATGAGCAGTTCTTC.

The chain couples TRBV19 to TRBJ1-2; D uncertain. The CDR3 totals 11 residues. Germline loops: CDR1 LNHDA, CDR2 SQIVND (reference sequence). Trimming removed 8 bases at V and 7 bases at J, with 11 bases between. The CDR3 loop reads CASLGGVGYTF. CDR3 DNA sequence: TGTGCCAGTCTTGGCGGGGTTGGCTACACCTTC.

V gene TRBV6-5 combines with J gene TRBJ2-1; D remains unclear. V was trimmed by 2 bases and J by 10 bases, leaving 9 bases between them. Germline assignment: CDR1 MNHEY and CDR2 SVGAGI. This CDR3 contains 12 residues. The CDR3 sequence is CASSYRGREQFF. CDR3 bases: TGTGCCAGCAGTTACCGTGGGCGCGAGCAGTTCTTC.

Only one count was recorded for this clone. V is TRBV4-1 and J is TRBJ2-5; 14 bases agree with TRBD2. The trim removed 3 bases at V and 4 bases at J, leaving 4 bases unmatched. The CDR3 extends over 16 amino acids. Germline assignment: CDR1 MGHRA and CDR2 YSYEKL. Written as DNA, the CDR3 is TGCGCCAGCAGCCAGATGGGACTAGCGGGAGTAGAGACCCAGTACTTC. This sequence encodes CASSQMGLAGVETQYF.

J is TRBJ1-1 and V is TRBV2; D remains ambiguous. Germline V gene lookup returns CDR1 SNHLY and CDR2 FYNNEI. CDR3 length: 13 amino acids. The V end lost 8 bases, the J end lost 1 base, and 11 bases lay between the germline ends. The CDR3 is CASGLRRNTEAFF. In DNA, the CDR3 is TGTGCCAGCGGACTGAGGAGGAACACTGAAGCTTTCTTT.

The chain couples TRBV24-1 to TRBJ2-1; 8 positions agree with TRBD1. From germline, CDR1 is KGHDR and CDR2 SFDVKD. V lost 3 bases, J lost 7 bases, and 4 bases stayed unmatched. The CDR3 spans 14 residues. The CDR3 sequence: CATSDTGGSNEQFF. The CDR3 DNA reads TGTGCCACCAGTGATACAGGGGGGTCTAATGAGCAGTTCTTC.

This sequence joins TRBV9 and TRBJ1-2; TRBD1 matches 9 bases. Germline CDR1 is SGDLS and CDR2 is YYNGEE. Trimming cost V 4 bases and J 3 bases; bases outside gene matches: 7. The CDR3 is 15 amino acids. CDR3 protein: CASSPPGQGDYGYTF. The CDR3 DNA reads as TGTGCCAGCAGCCCACCGGGACAGGGTGACTATGGCTACACCTTC.

The chain employs TRBV19 and TRBJ2-7, with D maybe TRBD2 (5 bases). With 1 base removed from V and 6 bases from J, the gap between germline ends came to 10 bases. The germline gives CDR1 LNHDA, CDR2 SQIVND (reference sequence). CDR3 size: 13 residues. In DNA form, the CDR3 reads TGTGCCAGTAGTATAGGGTTGGGGAGCGAGCAGTACGTC. It specifies CASSIGLGSEQYV.

The V call is TRBV5-8, the J call TRBJ2-3; a weak D match, TRBD2 (6 bases). This CDR3 contains 15 residues. CDR1 SGHTS and CDR2 YDEGEE come from the germline V gene. V was cut by 2 bases and J by 6 bases, with 16 bases left in between. DNA of the CDR3: TGTGCCAGCAGCTTCACGGGAGTAGTTTCTGATACGCAGTATTTT. Its translation is CASSFTGVVSDTQYF.

The rearrangement links TRBV5-6 to TRBJ1-4; a weak D match, TRBD1 (6 bases). The CDR3 is 15 amino acids. The germline V gene encodes CDR1 SGHDT and CDR2 YYEEEE. The V end lost 1 base, the J end lost 5 bases, and 12 bases lay between the germline ends. The CDR3 is CASSLTTGRNEKLFF. The CDR3 region has the DNA TGTGCCAGCAGCTTGACAACAGGGCGAAATGAAAAACTGTTTTTT. Together with reference TRBV5-6 and TRBJ1-4, the CDR3 gives the full variable domain: DAGVTQSPTHLIKTRGQQVTLRCSPKSGHDTVSWYQQALGQGPQFIFQYYEEEERQRGNFPDRFSGHQFPNYSSELNVNALLLGDSALYLCASSLTTGRNEKLFFGSGTQLSVL.

V usage is TRBV5-1 and J usage is TRBJ2-1; 10 bases are shared with TRBD2. CDR1 is SGHRS and CDR2 is YFSETQ in the germline V gene. The J segment lost 9 bases and the V segment lost 4 bases, leaving 13 bases of the junction unmatched. The CDR3 runs 16 residues. CDR3 coding DNA: TGCGCCAGCAGCGGGATAGCGGGGGGTTCCGTGGGTGAGCAGTTCTTC. It specifies CASSGIAGGSVGEQFF.

The V and J genes are TRBV5-4 and TRBJ2-1; 7 nucleotides agree with TRBD2. CDR3 length equals 15 residues. Germline values: CDR1 SGHNT, CDR2 YYREEE (reference sequence). With V trimmed by 2 bases and J by 6 bases, 8 bases remained unmatched. Written as DNA, the CDR3 is TGTGCCAGCAGCTTAAAAGCGGGGATTGGCAATGAGCAGTTCTTC. Translating it yields CASSLKAGIGNEQFF.

V and J are TRBV24-1 and TRBJ1-2; TRBD1 aligns across 8 bases. Germline CDR1 and CDR2: KGHDR and SFDVKD. V dropped 9 bases and J dropped 6; count of bases not matched to a gene: 8. The CDR3 sequence is 13 residues long. CDR3 residues: CATGTTGGNGYTF. Written as DNA, the CDR3 is TGTGCCACCGGTACTACAGGGGGAAATGGCTACACCTTC.

This clone appeared once. The V and J genes are TRBV3-1 (or the pseudogene TRBV3-2) and TRBJ2-4, with 9 bases that match TRBD1. The CDR3 length is 15 residues. Trimming cost V 4 bases and J 7 bases; bases outside gene matches: 8. Germline V gives CDR1 LGHDT, CDR2 YNNKEL (reference sequence). The CDR3 DNA sequence: TGTGCCAGCAGCCCCTCGGACAGGGGATATAACATTCAGTACTTC. Translating gives CASSPSDRGYNIQYF.

This clone has a handful of counts. The rearrangement uses TRBV19 and TRBJ2-2, with D tentatively TRBD2 (5 bases). The V gene's germline CDR1 is LNHDA and CDR2 SQIVND (reference sequence). V dropped 6 bases and J dropped 5 bases, with 19 bases sitting between them. The CDR3 runs to 16 residues. Here the CDR3 reads CASRNGAGGMTGELFF. CDR3 DNA: TGTGCCAGTAGGAATGGCGCTGGAGGTATGACCGGGGAGCTGTTTTTT.

The V gene is TRBV15, the J gene TRBJ2-2; 8 nucleotides agree with TRBD1. The CDR3 spans 14 residues. V lost 2 bases to trimming and J lost 4 bases; unmatched junction nucleotides: 0. Germline loops: CDR1 LNHNV, CDR2 YYDKDF (reference sequence). The CDR3 region is CATSRTGGTGELFF. The CDR3 bases are TGTGCCACCAGCAGAACAGGGGGCACCGGGGAGCTGTTTTTT.

The chain joins TRBV30 to TRBJ2-5; the match to TRBD1 covers 10 bases. Germline V gives CDR1 GTSNPN, CDR2 SVGIG (reference sequence). V was clipped by 2 bases and J by 5 bases; unmatched bases: 5. CDR3 length: 14 amino acids. In DNA, the CDR3 is TGTGCCTGGAGTCCGGGACAGGGGAGCGAGACCCAGTACTTC. Translation gives CAWSPGQGSETQYF.

CDR3 nucleotides: TGTGCCAGCGGCTTCATTACGAACACTGAAGCTTTCTTT. Amino acid sequence: CASGFITNTEAFF. The chain is built from TRBV28 and TRBJ1-1; D ambiguous. Trimming left V 8 bases short and J 1 base short, with 11 bases between. Per the germline V gene, CDR1 is MDHEN and CDR2 is SYDVKM. This CDR3 contains 13 residues.

The rearrangement uses TRBV6-5 and TRBJ1-6; a weak D match, TRBD1 (6 bases). The length of the CDR3 is 15 residues. Germline CDR1 and CDR2: MNHEY and SVGAGI. Trimming pared 5 bases from V and 1 base from J, leaving 9 bases between. The DNA of the CDR3 is TGTGCCAGCAGTCGGACAGATTCCTATAATTCACCCCTCCACTTT. It codes for CASSRTDSYNSPLHF.

The CDR3 bases are TGCGCCAGCAGCCCCGACATTGGTGGAGCTTTCTTT. Its protein product is CASSPDIGGAFF. The chain recombines TRBV4-1 with TRBJ1-1; D remains unclear. This CDR3 comprises 12 residues. Deletions cut 4 bases from V and 10 bases from J, with 13 bases between. Germline V CDR1 and CDR2: MGHRA, YSYEKL.

The chain joins TRBV27 to TRBJ2-1; 8 bases align to TRBD1. This CDR3 contains 15 residues. The V segment lost 4 bases and the J segment 8 bases; nucleotides outside the gene matches: 10. The V gene's germline CDR1 is MNHEY and CDR2 SMNVEV (reference sequence). CDR3 sequence reads: CASSSPGQGRDEQFF. The CDR3 coding sequence is TGTGCCAGCAGTTCCCCCGGACAGGGCAGGGATGAGCAGTTCTTC.

This clone was seen a handful of times. This CDR3 is CASSLGGIETQYF. CDR3 DNA: TGTGCCAGCAGCTTAGGGGGCATCGAGACCCAGTACTTC. The V and J genes are TRBV11-2 and TRBJ2-5, with D possibly matching TRBD1 (5 bases). There are 13 residues in the CDR3. The V gene's germline CDR1 is SGHAT and CDR2 FQNNGV. Trimming took 1 base from V and 5 from J, leaving 8 bases between them. Drawing the rest from reference TRBV11-2 and TRBJ2-5, the complete variable domain is EAGVAQSPRYKIIEKRQSVAFWCNPISGHATLYWYQQILGQGPKLLIQFQNNGVVDDSQLPKDRFSAERLKGVDSTLKIQPAKLEDSAVYLCASSLGGIETQYFGPGTRLLVL.

The rearrangement joins TRBV19 to TRBJ1-2, with no clear D. The CDR3 spans 15 residues. Between the trimmed V and J ends, which lost 5 bases and 6 bases, there was a span of 19 bases. CDR1 and CDR2 (germline): LNHDA, SQIVND (reference sequence). CDR3 DNA sequence: TGTGCCAGTAGTCTCAAAGGAACCTCCGGGAATGGCTACACCTTC. Translated: CASSLKGTSGNGYTF. The full variable domain, in which reference TRBV19 and TRBJ1-2 provide the parts outside the CDR3, is DGGITQSPKYLFRKEGQNVTLSCEQNLNHDAMYWYRQDPGQGLRLIYYSQIVNDFQKGDIAEGYSVSREKKESFPLTVTSAQKNPTAFYLCASSLKGTSGNGYTFGSGTRLTVV.

CDR3 in DNA: TGTGCCAGCAGCCGCGGGTACGAGCAGTACGTC. Its protein product is CASSRGYEQYV. The V gene is TRBV3-1 (or the pseudogene TRBV3-2), the J gene TRBJ2-7; TRBD2 might be the D (5 bases). Germline-derived CDR1 and CDR2 are LGHDT and YNNKEL (reference sequence). This CDR3 region has 11 residues. V lost 4 bases, J lost 4 bases, and 5 bases lay in between.

The V and J genes are TRBV18 and TRBJ1-2, with 9 bases that match TRBD1. Germline CDR1 KGHSH, CDR2 LQKENI. After removal of 6 bases from V and 5 bases from J, the junction contained 7 bases not matched to a gene. The CDR3 spans 14 residues. DNA for the CDR3: TGTGCCAGCTCCCACGGGACAGGGTCTTATGGCTACACCTTC. It codes for CASSHGTGSYGYTF.

CDR3 amino acids: CASSGGQGPSGYTF. CDR3 DNA sequence: TGCGCCAGCAGCGGCGGACAGGGACCAAGTGGCTACACCTTC. The chain employs TRBV5-1 and TRBJ1-2; 8 bases line up with TRBD1. Unmatched junction bases numbered 9, after V lost 4 bases and J lost 7 bases. The germline V gene has CDR1 SGHRS and CDR2 YFSETQ. The CDR3 totals 14 residues.

This rearrangement joins TRBV27 to TRBJ1-2; tentative D call: TRBD1 (5 bases). V was trimmed by 8 bases and J by 5 bases, leaving 21 bases between them. In germline, CDR1 is MNHEY, CDR2 SMNVEV (reference sequence). This CDR3 is built from 15 residues. As DNA, the CDR3 is TGTGCCAGCCCCCCCAGGGTCCCAACGAAATATGGCTACACCTTC. It specifies CASPPRVPTKYGYTF.

J is TRBJ1-6 and V is TRBV30, with D possibly being TRBD1 (6 bases). V was clipped by 3 bases and J by 6 bases, with 18 bases between them. The CDR3 extends over 16 amino acids. Germline CDR1 reads GTSNPN; CDR2 reads SVGIG (reference sequence). This CDR3 reads CAWRSRGGASNSPLHF. As DNA, the CDR3 is TGTGCCTGGAGAAGCCGAGGGGGAGCCAGTAATTCACCCCTCCACTTT.